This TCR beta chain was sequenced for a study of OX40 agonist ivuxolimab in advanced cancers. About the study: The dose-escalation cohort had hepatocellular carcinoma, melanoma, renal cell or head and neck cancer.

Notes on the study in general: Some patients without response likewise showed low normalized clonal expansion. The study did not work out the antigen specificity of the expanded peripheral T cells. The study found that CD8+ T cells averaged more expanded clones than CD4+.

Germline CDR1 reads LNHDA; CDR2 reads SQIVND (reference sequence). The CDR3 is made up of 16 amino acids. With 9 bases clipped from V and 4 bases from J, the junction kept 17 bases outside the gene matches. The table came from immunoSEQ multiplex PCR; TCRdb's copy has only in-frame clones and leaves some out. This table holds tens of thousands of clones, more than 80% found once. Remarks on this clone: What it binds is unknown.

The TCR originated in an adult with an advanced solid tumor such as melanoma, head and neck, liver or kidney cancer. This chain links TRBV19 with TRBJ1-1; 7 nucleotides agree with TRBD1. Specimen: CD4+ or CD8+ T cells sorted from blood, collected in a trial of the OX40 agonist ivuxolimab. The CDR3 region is CASAQGVWVLGTEAFF. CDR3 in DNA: TGTGCCAGCGCGCAGGGGGTTTGGGTACTAGGCACTGAAGCTTTCTTT. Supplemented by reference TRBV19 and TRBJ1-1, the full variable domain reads DGGITQSPKYLFRKEGQNVTLSCEQNLNHDAMYWYRQDPGQGLRLIYYSQIVNDFQKGDIAEGYSVSREKKESFPLTVTSAQKNPTAFYLCASAQGVWVLGTEAFFGQGTRLTVV.